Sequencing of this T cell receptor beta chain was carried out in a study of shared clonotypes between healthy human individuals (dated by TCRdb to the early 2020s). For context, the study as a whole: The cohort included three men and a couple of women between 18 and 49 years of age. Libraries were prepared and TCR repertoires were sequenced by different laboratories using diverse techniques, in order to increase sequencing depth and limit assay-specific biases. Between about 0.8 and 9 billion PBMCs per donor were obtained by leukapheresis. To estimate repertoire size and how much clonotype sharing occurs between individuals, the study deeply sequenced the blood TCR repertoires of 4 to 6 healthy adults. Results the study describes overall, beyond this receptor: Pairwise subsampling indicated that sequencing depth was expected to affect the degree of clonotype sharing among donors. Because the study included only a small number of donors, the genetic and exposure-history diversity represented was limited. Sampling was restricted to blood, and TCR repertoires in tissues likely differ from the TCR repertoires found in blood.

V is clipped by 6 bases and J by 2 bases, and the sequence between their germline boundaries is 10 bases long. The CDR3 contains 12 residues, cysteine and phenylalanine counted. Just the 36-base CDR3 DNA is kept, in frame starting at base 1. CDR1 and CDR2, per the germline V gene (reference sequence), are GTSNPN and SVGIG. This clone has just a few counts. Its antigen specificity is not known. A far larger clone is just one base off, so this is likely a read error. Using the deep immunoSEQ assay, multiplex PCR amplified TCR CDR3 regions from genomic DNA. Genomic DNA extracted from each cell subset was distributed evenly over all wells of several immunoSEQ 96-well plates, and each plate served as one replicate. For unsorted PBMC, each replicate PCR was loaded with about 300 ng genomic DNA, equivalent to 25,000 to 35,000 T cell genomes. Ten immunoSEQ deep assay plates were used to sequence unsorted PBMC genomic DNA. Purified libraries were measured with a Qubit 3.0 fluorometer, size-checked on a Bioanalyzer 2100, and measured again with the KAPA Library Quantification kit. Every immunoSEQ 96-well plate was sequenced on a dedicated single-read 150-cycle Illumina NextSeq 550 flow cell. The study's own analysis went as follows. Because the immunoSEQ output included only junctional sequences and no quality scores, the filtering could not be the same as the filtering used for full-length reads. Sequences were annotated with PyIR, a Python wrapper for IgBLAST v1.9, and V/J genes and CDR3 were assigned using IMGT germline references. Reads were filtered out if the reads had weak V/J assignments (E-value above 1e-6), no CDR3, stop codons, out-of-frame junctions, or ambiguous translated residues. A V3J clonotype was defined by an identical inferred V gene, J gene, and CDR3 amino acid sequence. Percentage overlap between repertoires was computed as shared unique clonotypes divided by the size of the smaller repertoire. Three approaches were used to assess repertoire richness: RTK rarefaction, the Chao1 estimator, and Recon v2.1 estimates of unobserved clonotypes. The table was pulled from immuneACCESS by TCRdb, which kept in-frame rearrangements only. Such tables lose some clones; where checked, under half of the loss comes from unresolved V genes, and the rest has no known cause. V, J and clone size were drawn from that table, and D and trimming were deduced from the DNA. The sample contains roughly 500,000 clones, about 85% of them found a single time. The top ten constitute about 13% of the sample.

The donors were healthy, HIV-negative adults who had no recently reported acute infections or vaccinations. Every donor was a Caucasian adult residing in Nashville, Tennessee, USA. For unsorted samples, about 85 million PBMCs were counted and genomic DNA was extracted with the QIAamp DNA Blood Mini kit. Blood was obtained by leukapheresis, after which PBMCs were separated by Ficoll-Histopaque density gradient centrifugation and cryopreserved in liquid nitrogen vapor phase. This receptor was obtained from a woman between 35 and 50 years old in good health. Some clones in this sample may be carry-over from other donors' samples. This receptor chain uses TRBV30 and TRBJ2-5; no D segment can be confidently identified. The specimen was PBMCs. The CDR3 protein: CACRFPQETQYF. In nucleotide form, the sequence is TGTGCCTGTAGATTCCCACAAGAGACCCAGTACTTC.